Listed below are T cell receptor beta chains from one sample, sequenced in a study of blood T cell repertoires in COVID-19. TCRdb's table, derived via immunoSEQ multiplex PCR, lists solely in-frame clones and lacks some. The table lists around 120,000 clones, approximately 87% of them singletons, with about 7.3% in the top ten. Sequences were obtained from peripheral blood. Receptors were obtained from a man between 50 and 59 years old with acute or convalescent COVID-19. The CDR3 runs from the conserved cysteine through the conserved F or W. D genes are given only for firm matches. For some rows the clone size is stated as once, few or many, or as a class when expanded; others skip it.

J,D,size,V,DNA,CDR3
TRBJ2-1,TRBD1,-,TRBV11-2,TGTGCCAGCAGCTTAAGGGACAGGGGGAGAACGAGGTCCTACAATGAGCAGTTCTTC,CASSLRDRGRTRSYNEQFF
TRBJ2-7,TRBD2,-,TRBV5-6,TGTGCCAGCAGCTTAGCGGGAGGGCCCCACGAGCAGTACTTC,CASSLAGGPHEQYF
TRBJ2-5,TRBD2,-,TRBV19,TGTGCCAGTAGTATTGCCGGGAGGGGAGAGACCCAGTACTTC,CASSIAGRGETQYF
TRBJ1-5,TRBD1,-,TRBV2,TGTGCCAGCGGTCAGGGGGCGAACAATCAGCCCCAGCATTTT,CASGQGANNQPQHF
TRBJ1-2,-,-,TRBV6-6,TGTGCCAGCAGCCGATACCCTCCCCAGGGGCCCCGGGGCTATGGCTACACCTTC,CASSRYPPQGPRGYGYTF
TRBJ1-2,TRBD1,-,TRBV10-3,TGTGCCATCAGTCCCGGACAGGGGAACGATGGCTACACCTTC,CAISPGQGNDGYTF
TRBJ1-1,-,-,TRBV6-5,TGTGCCAGCAGTTACTTGGGCACCTCAATGAACACTGAAGCTTTCTTT,CASSYLGTSMNTEAFF
TRBJ1-1,TRBD1,-,TRBV27,TGTGCCAGCAGTTTAGGAGGACAGGGGAACACTGAAGCTTTCTTT,CASSLGGQGNTEAFF
TRBJ2-7,-,-,TRBV14,TGTGCCAGCAGCCAAGTTAACGAGCAGTACTTC,CASSQVNEQYF
TRBJ2-7,TRBD2,-,TRBV12-3/TRBV12-4,TGTGCCAGCAGCTGGGGGGGGTCCTACGAGCAGTACTTC,CASSWGGSYEQYF
TRBJ2-2,-,-,TRBV25-1,TGTGCCAGCAGTGACCGCGCAGGGCTGTTTTTT,CASSDRAGLFF
TRBJ2-3,TRBD1,-,TRBV18,TGTGCCAGCTCACCAGCAGGGGGCGACACAGATACGCAGTATTTT,CASSPAGGDTDTQYF
TRBJ2-7,-,-,TRBV25-1,TGTGCCAGCAATTTTGAGGGCCTCGAGCAGTACTTC,CASNFEGLEQYF
TRBJ1-1,-,-,TRBV2,TGTGCCAGCAGAGCTCAACGGAACACTGAAGCTTTCTTT,CASRAQRNTEAFF
TRBJ2-7,TRBD2,-,TRBV11-2,TGTGCCAGCAGCTTAGCGGGAGGGCCCTACGAGCAGTACTTC,CASSLAGGPYEQYF
TRBJ1-1,TRBD1,-,TRBV29-1,TGCAGCGTTGAAGATCAGGGACAGGGACTGGAAGCTTTCTTT,CSVEDQGQGLEAFF
TRBJ2-3,-,once,TRBV15,TGTGCCACCAGCAGAGATCCTACAGAGCGGAGGACGCAGTATTTT,CATSRDPTERRTQYF
TRBJ1-2,-,-,TRBV24-1,TGTGCCACCAGTATGGACTCTTATGGCTACACCTTC,CATSMDSYGYTF
TRBJ2-4,-,-,TRBV5-5,TGTGCCAGCACAAACAGAGATGCAGCCCTAGCCAAAAACATTCAGTACTTC,CASTNRDAALAKNIQYF
TRBJ2-2,-,-,TRBV20-1,TGCAGTGCTAGTGGGTGGGGCCTCGCCGGGGAGCTGTTTTTT,CSASGWGLAGELFF
TRBJ1-4,TRBD1,-,TRBV15,TGTGCCACCAGCAGAGAGGGACAGAAACTGTTTTTT,CATSREGQKLFF
TRBJ1-1,-,-,TRBV30,TGTGCCTGGGAAGGGGGAACTATGAACACTGAAGCTTTCTTT,CAWEGGTMNTEAFF
TRBJ2-7,TRBD2,once,TRBV7-9,TGTGCCAGCAGCCGAGGACTAGCGGGCGAGCAGTACTTC,CASSRGLAGEQYF
TRBJ2-5,-,-,TRBV11-2,TGTGCCAGCAGCGCCCCCGGTGGCCGAGCGGAGACCCAGTACTTC,CASSAPGGRAETQYF
TRBJ2-1,TRBD2,-,TRBV3-1/TRBV3-2,TGTGCCAGCAGCTGGACTAGCGAACTCAATGAGCAGTTCTTC,CASSWTSELNEQFF
TRBJ2-5,TRBD2,-,TRBV4-1,TGCGCCAGCAGCCACCCTAGCGGGAGGAGGCAAGAGACCCAGTACTTC,CASSHPSGRRQETQYF
TRBJ1-1,TRBD1,-,TRBV7-9,TGTGCCAGCAGCCCTACCCCGACAGGGTTTGGCACTGAAGCTTTCTTT,CASSPTPTGFGTEAFF